A selection of T cell receptor beta chains follows, all from one sample in a study of identical twins. TCRdb reprocessed the 5' RACE reads with MiXCR, giving one entry per CDR3 protein. This sample has under 800,000 distinct CDR3 sequences, with approximately 22% found just once. The data were also submitted as part of a second study, on T cells expressing NK-cell markers.

Sequencing was performed on PBMCs. Receptors were obtained from a woman younger than 35 in good health. Both conserved end residues are part of each CDR3. A D gene is named only where the DNA matches it firmly. The listing skips clone size in some rows; elsewhere it reads once, few, many or a size class.

.	TRBV12-3/TRBV12-4	TRBJ2-3	.	CATSGPYTDTQYF	TGTGCCACCTCTGGGCCCTACACAGATACGCAGTATTTT
TRBD2	TRBV12-3/TRBV12-4	TRBJ2-1	.	CASSFGLAGETEQFF	TGTGCCAGCAGTTTTGGCCTAGCGGGAGAGACTGAGCAGTTCTTC
.	TRBV3-1	TRBJ1-1	few	CASSQQSPVEAFF	TGTGCCAGCAGCCAACAGAGTCCTGTTGAAGCTTTCTTT
.	TRBV10-3	TRBJ2-3	few	CAISDGSVADTQYF	TGTGCCATCAGTGACGGGTCGGTAGCTGATACGCAGTATTTT
.	TRBV7-2	TRBJ2-3	.	CATKSRGAGDTQYF	TGTGCCACCAAAAGCAGGGGGGCGGGCGATACGCAGTATTTT
.	TRBV12-3/TRBV12-4	TRBJ1-2	few	CASSLQRGSGYTF	TGTGCCAGCAGTTTGCAGCGAGGGAGTGGCTACACCTTC
.	TRBV12-3/TRBV12-4	TRBJ1-2	many	CASSLGGNGYTF	TGTGCCAGCAGCTTGGGGGGAAATGGCTACACCTTC
TRBD1	TRBV5-6	TRBJ1-2	.	CASSRTGGRSYTF	TGTGCCAGCAGCCGGACAGGGGGAAGAAGCTACACCTTC
TRBD2	TRBV20-1	TRBJ2-7	.	CSASSSGRLSHEQYF	TGCAGTGCTAGCTCTAGCGGGAGGCTTTCCCACGAGCAGTACTTC
.	TRBV20-1	TRBJ1-6	many	CSARTGSSPLHF	TGCAGTGCTAGGACCGGGTCTTCACCCCTCCACTTT
.	TRBV9	TRBJ2-2	.	CASSVNGELFF	TGTGCCAGCAGCGTAAACGGGGAGCTGTTTTTT
.	TRBV20-1	TRBJ2-5	few	CSATRLIQETQYF	TGCAGTGCCACGAGACTTATCCAAGAGACCCAGTACTTC
.	TRBV3-1	TRBJ2-7	.	CASSQDSSASYEQYF	TGTGCCAGCAGCCAAGATAGTAGCGCGAGCTACGAGCAGTACTTC
.	TRBV20-1	TRBJ2-7	.	CSVKATGLGQYF	TGCAGTGTAAAAGCCACAGGGTTGGGGCAGTACTTC
.	TRBV12-3/TRBV12-4	TRBJ1-3	.	CASSLDRTAGNTIYF	TGTGCCAGCAGTCTTGACAGGACGGCTGGAAACACCATATATTTT
TRBD1	TRBV20-1	TRBJ2-3	.	CSATGTGGPDTQYF	TGCAGTGCTACCGGGACAGGGGGCCCAGATACGCAGTATTTT
.	TRBV3-1	TRBJ1-2	.	CASSRGPAGGYTF	TGTGCCAGCAGCCGAGGGCCCGCAGGTGGCTACACCTTC
.	TRBV7-2	TRBJ2-7	few	CASSLDTHYEQYF	TGTGCCAGCAGCCTCGACACACACTACGAGCAGTACTTC
TRBD2	TRBV20-1	TRBJ2-3	.	CSARRGLAGATDTQYF	TGCAGTGCTAGACGCGGACTAGCGGGGGCCACAGATACGCAGTATTTT
TRBD2	TRBV5-1	TRBJ2-2	few	CASTDGRGTTGELFF	TGCGCCAGCACCGACGGGAGGGGGACGACCGGGGAGCTGTTTTTT
.	TRBV12-3/TRBV12-4	TRBJ2-5	.	CASSFTRTQYF	TGTGCCAGCAGTTTCACCCGAACCCAGTACTTC
.	TRBV6-1	TRBJ2-3	few	CASNRPTNTDTQYF	TGTGCCAGCAATCGCCCGACAAACACAGATACGCAGTATTTT
.	TRBV5-1	TRBJ2-5	many	CASSFTGARQETQYF	TGCGCCAGCAGCTTTACGGGGGCTAGACAAGAGACCCAGTACTTC
.	TRBV27	TRBJ1-1	.	CASAPGVPNTEAFF	TGTGCCAGTGCACCGGGGGTACCGAACACTGAAGCTTTCTTT
.	TRBV9	TRBJ2-3	.	CASSAGFREDTQYF	TGTGCCAGCAGCGCTGGCTTCAGGGAAGATACGCAGTATTTT
.	TRBV29-1	TRBJ2-1	.	CSDQYRVIGEQFF	TGCAGCGACCAATACAGGGTTATCGGTGAGCAGTTCTTC
.	TRBV12-3/TRBV12-4	TRBJ2-7	few	CASSLGHAISYEQYF	TGTGCCAGCAGTTTGGGGCACGCCATCTCCTACGAGCAGTACTTC
TRBD1	TRBV4-1	TRBJ2-3	many	CASSQTGDNTDTQYF	TGCGCCAGCAGCCAAACAGGGGACAACACAGATACGCAGTATTTT
TRBD2	TRBV3-1	TRBJ2-3	.	CASSEGSGTDTQYF	TGTGCCAGCAGCGAGGGTAGCGGGACAGATACGCAGTATTTT
TRBD2	TRBV4-2	TRBJ2-7	.	CASSQVAASGSYEQYF	TGTGCCAGCAGCCAAGTCGCGGCTAGCGGGTCATACGAGCAGTACTTC
.	TRBV21-1	TRBJ2-7	.	CASSQRGIAGGPPYEQYF	TGTGCCAGCAGCCAGAGAGGGATAGCGGGAGGGCCGCCGTACGAGCAGTACTTC
TRBD2	TRBV20-1	TRBJ2-5	many	CSARKVAGEETQYF	TGCAGTGCTAGGAAGGTAGCGGGAGAAGAGACCCAGTACTTC
TRBD2	TRBV6-5	TRBJ2-7	.	CASSYSTAGGEQYF	TGTGCCAGCAGTTACTCAACCGCGGGGGGCGAGCAGTACTTC
.	TRBV10-1	TRBJ1-3	many	CASSAGTTGNTIYF	TGCGCCAGCAGCGCTGGGACAACGGGAAACACCATATATTTT
.	TRBV27	TRBJ1-2	.	CASSLSGGTGYGYTF	TGTGCCAGCAGTTTGTCAGGAGGGACCGGCTATGGCTACACCTTC
TRBD1	TRBV9	TRBJ1-2	many	CASSVSTGERGYTF	TGTGCCAGCAGCGTATCGACAGGGGAACGTGGCTACACCTTC
.	TRBV12-3/TRBV12-4	TRBJ2-7	few	CASSSAGPTDEQYF	TGTGCCAGCAGTTCCGCGGGGCCCACCGACGAGCAGTACTTC
.	TRBV5-1	TRBJ2-1	.	CASSKSPEGASYNEQFF	TGCGCCAGCAGCAAATCCCCGGAGGGCGCCTCCTACAATGAGCAGTTCTTC
.	TRBV10-3	TRBJ2-5	.	CAITRGPQETQYF	TGTGCCATCACCCGAGGGCCTCAAGAGACCCAGTACTTC
.	TRBV20-1	TRBJ2-7	few	CSAMLSSYEQYF	TGCAGTGCTATGCTCAGCTCCTACGAGCAGTACTTC
.	TRBV4-2	TRBJ2-7	.	CASSQDYGGSYEQYF	TGTGCCAGCAGCCAAGATTACGGGGGATCATACGAGCAGTACTTC
.	TRBV3-1	TRBJ1-2	.	CASSQDVRAGNYGYTF	TGTGCCAGCAGCCAAGATGTAAGGGCAGGAAACTATGGCTACACCTTC
TRBD2	TRBV5-1	TRBJ2-1	few	CASSLASSGMGSYNEQFF	TGCGCCAGCAGCTTGGCCAGTAGCGGGATGGGTTCCTACAATGAGCAGTTCTTC
.	TRBV6-5	TRBJ2-7	few	CASRANSFEQYF	TGTGCCAGCAGAGCAAACTCGTTCGAGCAGTACTTC
TRBD1	TRBV5-1	TRBJ2-7	few	CASSSRTGGSHEQYF	TGCGCCAGCAGCTCCAGGACAGGGGGCTCGCACGAGCAGTACTTC
.	TRBV20-1	TRBJ2-2	.	CSARSENTGELFF	TGCAGTGCTAGGTCAGAAAACACCGGGGAGCTGTTTTTT
.	TRBV29-1	TRBJ1-1	.	CSVDTRYTEAFF	TGCAGCGTTGATACACGATACACTGAAGCTTTCTTT
.	TRBV12-5	TRBJ1-1	.	CASGLAAGPNTEAFF	TGTGCTAGTGGTTTAGCGGCAGGACCGAACACTGAAGCTTTCTTT
TRBD2	TRBV29-1	TRBJ2-5	.	CSAASGSREETQYF	TGCAGCGCGGCTAGCGGGAGTAGGGAAGAGACCCAGTACTTC
.	TRBV12-3/TRBV12-4	TRBJ1-6	.	CASSRASGSPLHF	TGTGCCAGCAGCCGGGCGTCGGGTTCACCCCTCCACTTT
TRBD2	TRBV6-1	TRBJ2-2	.	CASSPPGLAGGGELFF	TGTGCCAGCAGTCCACCGGGACTAGCGGGAGGCGGGGAGCTGTTTTTT
.	TRBV12-3/TRBV12-4	TRBJ2-1	.	CASSPGTPNNEQFF	TGTGCCAGCAGCCCCGGGACTCCTAACAATGAGCAGTTCTTC
TRBD1	TRBV6-1	TRBJ2-1	.	CATTGQADNEQFF	TGTGCCACCACGGGACAGGCTGACAATGAGCAGTTCTTC
TRBD2	TRBV6-1	TRBJ2-1	.	CAVLGGTSGANEQFF	TGTGCCGTCCTTGGGGGCACTAGCGGTGCCAATGAGCAGTTCTTC
TRBD1	TRBV5-1	TRBJ1-1	.	CASGDGQGWAEAFF	TGCGCCAGCGGAGACGGACAGGGCTGGGCTGAAGCTTTCTTT
TRBD2	TRBV5-1	TRBJ2-5	.	CASSTGRTSGGTETQYF	TGCGCCAGCAGCACAGGGAGGACTAGCGGGGGGACGGAGACCCAGTACTTC
.	TRBV5-1	TRBJ2-3	.	CASSPGLLTDTQYF	TGCGCCAGCAGCCCGGGCTTATTGACAGATACGCAGTATTTT
.	TRBV12-3/TRBV12-4	TRBJ2-5	many	CASSFSETQYF	TGTGCCAGCAGTTTTTCAGAGACCCAGTACTTC
.	TRBV20-1	TRBJ1-6	.	CSARVERTNNSPLHF	TGCAGTGCTAGAGTGGAACGGACAAATAATTCACCCCTCCACTTT